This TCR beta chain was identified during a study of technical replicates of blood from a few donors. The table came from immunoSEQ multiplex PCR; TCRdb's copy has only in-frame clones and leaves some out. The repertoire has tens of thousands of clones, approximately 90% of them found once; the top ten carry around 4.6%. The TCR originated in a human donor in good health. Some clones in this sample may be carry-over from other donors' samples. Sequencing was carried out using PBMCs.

In DNA, the CDR3 is TGTGCCAGCAGCTTAGAGGCAGGGTATGGCTACACCTTC. Protein: CASSLEAGYGYTF. The rearrangement uses TRBV7-2 and TRBJ1-2; D is perhaps TRBD1 (5 bases). V shed 1 base and J shed 5 bases, with 8 bases lying between them. Germline V CDR1 and CDR2: SGHTA, FQGNSA. CDR3 length: 13 amino acids. Together with reference TRBV7-2 and TRBJ1-2, the CDR3 gives the full variable domain: GAGVSQSPSNKVTEKGKDVELRCDPISGHTALYWYRQSLGQGLEFLIYFQGNSAPDKSGLPSDRFSAERTGGSVSTLTIQRTQQEDSAVYLCASSLEAGYGYTFGSGTRLTVV.